These T cell receptor beta chains were read from a single sample in a study of T-cell memory formation after mild COVID-19. MiXCR, applied by TCRdb to the 5' RACE reads, yields one record per CDR3 protein. The sample consists of 450,000 or so distinct CDR3 sequences, around a quarter of them appearing once. The sequencing input was PBMCs or a T cell subset sorted from them (not recorded which). The receptors were gathered from an adult woman who had mild COVID-19 (a few samples of this study predate the infection). Cell type and time point are not known. Each CDR3 is given with its conserved first and last residue. Clone size is stated in some rows and not others, as once, few, many or a class when expanded.

cdr3_length: 16
clone_size: few
v_call: TRBV29-1
cdr3_aa: CSVARSGGRIGETQYF

cdr3_length: 15
clone_size: few
v_call: TRBV5-6
cdr3_aa: CASSTLAGGYNEQFF

cdr3_length: 16
clone_size: few
v_call: TRBV11-1
cdr3_aa: CASSYETGWDTYTQYF

cdr3_length: 14
clone_size: NA
v_call: TRBV4-3
cdr3_aa: CASSQGEADNEQFF

cdr3_length: 14
clone_size: few
v_call: TRBV6-2/TRBV6-3
cdr3_aa: CASSYLAPTYAQYF

cdr3_length: 17
clone_size: NA
v_call: TRBV5-6
cdr3_aa: CASSHRTSGGPRKTQYF

cdr3_length: 13
clone_size: NA
v_call: TRBV2
cdr3_aa: CASKEGRNTEAFF

cdr3_length: 15
clone_size: few
v_call: TRBV7-8
cdr3_aa: CASSLVGPTTDTQYF

cdr3_length: 12
clone_size: NA
v_call: TRBV19
cdr3_aa: CASNNRDHEQYF

cdr3_length: 15
clone_size: many
v_call: TRBV13
cdr3_aa: CASSIQTGDNSPLHF

cdr3_length: 15
clone_size: NA
v_call: TRBV24-1
cdr3_aa: CATSDFQVSGGELFF

cdr3_length: 16
clone_size: few
v_call: TRBV7-9
cdr3_aa: CASSPRAGESHNEQFF

cdr3_length: 14
clone_size: few
v_call: TRBV4-2
cdr3_aa: CASSQGRSTYEQYF

cdr3_length: 15
clone_size: NA
v_call: TRBV29-1
cdr3_aa: CSVVGGGGQIYEQYF

cdr3_length: 14
clone_size: NA
v_call: TRBV4-3
cdr3_aa: CASSQVGWNTEAFF

cdr3_length: 16
clone_size: NA
v_call: TRBV7-3
cdr3_aa: CASSWGLASNTGELFF

cdr3_length: 15
clone_size: few
v_call: TRBV7-2
cdr3_aa: CASNWGRLDMETQYF

cdr3_length: 14
clone_size: few
v_call: TRBV14
cdr3_aa: CASSQGPNSYEQYF

cdr3_length: 15
clone_size: few
v_call: TRBV9
cdr3_aa: CASSPRSRSTYEQYF

cdr3_length: 15
clone_size: few
v_call: TRBV7-9
cdr3_aa: CASSLGVWGNNEQFF

cdr3_length: 14
clone_size: few
v_call: TRBV20-1
cdr3_aa: CSASRGGGTDTQYF

cdr3_length: 15
clone_size: NA
v_call: TRBV2
cdr3_aa: CASRARTGTNYGYTF

cdr3_length: 15
clone_size: NA
v_call: TRBV4-1
cdr3_aa: CASSQIEESGNTIYF

cdr3_length: 14
clone_size: NA
v_call: TRBV27
cdr3_aa: CASSSTGHNYEQYF

cdr3_length: 11
clone_size: few
v_call: TRBV11-2
cdr3_aa: CASSPNQPQHF

cdr3_length: 14
clone_size: few
v_call: TRBV6-6
cdr3_aa: CASSYSDRPHEQYF

cdr3_length: 16
clone_size: few
v_call: TRBV7-7
cdr3_aa: CASSPLGGSGANVLTF

cdr3_length: 15
clone_size: NA
v_call: TRBV7-9
cdr3_aa: CASSSLTRGFDTQYF

cdr3_length: 16
clone_size: few
v_call: TRBV20-1
cdr3_aa: CSATPGLAGDRNTQYF

cdr3_length: 14
clone_size: NA
v_call: TRBV7-9
cdr3_aa: CASSPGTGVTEQYF

cdr3_length: 14
clone_size: medium-sized
v_call: TRBV27
cdr3_aa: CASSWAGPTYEQYF

cdr3_length: 14
clone_size: NA
v_call: TRBV15
cdr3_aa: CATSWGTRTGELFF

cdr3_length: 12
clone_size: few
v_call: TRBV20-1
cdr3_aa: CSASDRTDTQYF

cdr3_length: 16
clone_size: NA
v_call: TRBV4-1
cdr3_aa: CASSQDPDIWQETQYF

cdr3_length: 15
clone_size: NA
v_call: TRBV7-2
cdr3_aa: CASSSLMGPQETQYF

cdr3_length: 16
clone_size: NA
v_call: TRBV4-1
cdr3_aa: CASSQPGRGSSYEQYF

cdr3_length: 13
clone_size: NA
v_call: TRBV18
cdr3_aa: CASSREVQETQYF

cdr3_length: 17
clone_size: few
v_call: TRBV7-6
cdr3_aa: CASSLLAGGASTDTQYF

cdr3_length: 15
clone_size: many
v_call: TRBV5-1
cdr3_aa: CASSLWRVGTDTQYF

cdr3_length: 15
clone_size: NA
v_call: TRBV23-1
cdr3_aa: CAGIWRGGVTDTQYF

cdr3_length: 14
clone_size: NA
v_call: TRBV29-1
cdr3_aa: CSVGRAPGQETQYF

cdr3_length: 14
clone_size: NA
v_call: TRBV6-2/TRBV6-3
cdr3_aa: CASSSAGKYTEAFF

cdr3_length: 16
clone_size: NA
v_call: TRBV5-1
cdr3_aa: CASSADTGTSSYEQYF

cdr3_length: 13
clone_size: many
v_call: TRBV12-3/TRBV12-4
cdr3_aa: CASSFAGNTEAFF

cdr3_length: 17
clone_size: few
v_call: TRBV5-1
cdr3_aa: CASSRGVAGRVKEEQYF

cdr3_length: 15
clone_size: NA
v_call: TRBV2
cdr3_aa: CASSRLAALSGEQYF

cdr3_length: 14
clone_size: NA
v_call: TRBV18
cdr3_aa: CASSPGTSNYGYAF

cdr3_length: 13
clone_size: few
v_call: TRBV3-1
cdr3_aa: CASSTRNTDTQYF

cdr3_length: 15
clone_size: NA
v_call: TRBV4-1
cdr3_aa: CASSQDRGQRETQYF

cdr3_length: 13
clone_size: NA
v_call: TRBV20-1
cdr3_aa: CSAPGTDEETQYF

cdr3_length: 16
clone_size: NA
v_call: TRBV5-1
cdr3_aa: CASSRPGQGGTDTQYF

cdr3_length: 16
clone_size: NA
v_call: TRBV9
cdr3_aa: CASSAPGTAFNNEQFF

cdr3_length: 14
clone_size: few
v_call: TRBV19
cdr3_aa: CASIIRDGGTEAFF

cdr3_length: 14
clone_size: NA
v_call: TRBV12-3/TRBV12-4
cdr3_aa: CASSYQGLNTEAFF

cdr3_length: 15
clone_size: few
v_call: TRBV20-1
cdr3_aa: CSASGLAGSTDTQYF

cdr3_length: 15
clone_size: NA
v_call: TRBV11-2
cdr3_aa: CASSLDRSAYNEQLF